These 23 T cell receptor beta chains share one sample of origin, sequenced in a study of blood T cell repertoires in COVID-19. Data came from immunoSEQ multiplex PCR; TCRdb stores just in-frame clones and leaves some out. The sample yields approximately 300,000 clones, around 83% seen once. Sequenced sample: peripheral blood. Receptors originate from a woman aged 50 to 60 with acute or convalescent COVID-19.

The rearrangement links TRBV5-6 to TRBJ1-5; 7 bases agree with TRBD1. The length of the CDR3 is 15 residues. The V gene end was trimmed by 0 bases and the J gene end by 7 bases; junction bases not matched to a gene: 7. From germline, CDR1 is SGHDT and CDR2 YYEEEE. CDR3 nucleotides: TGTGCCAGCAGCTTGGGAGGGGGCGCACCCCAGCCCCAGCATTTT. It yields the protein CASSLGGGAPQPQHF.

The chain couples TRBV5-5 to TRBJ2-7; the D gene is possibly TRBD2 (5 bases). Deletions cut 4 bases from V and 0 bases from J, with 14 bases between. Per the germline V gene, CDR1 is SGHKS and CDR2 is YYEKEE (reference sequence). The CDR3 consists of 15 residues. In DNA, the CDR3 is TGTGCCAGCAGCCCACGGGATGAGGGCTCCTACGAGCAGTACTTC. Translation gives CASSPRDEGSYEQYF. Full variable domain (missing parts from reference TRBV5-5 and TRBJ2-7): DAGVTQSPTHLIKTRGQQVTLRCSPISGHKSVSWYQQVLGQGPQFIFQYYEKEERGRGNFPDRFSARQFPNYSSELNVNALLLGDSALYLCASSPRDEGSYEQYFGPGTRLTVT.

The gene calls are TRBV3-1 (or the pseudogene TRBV3-2) and TRBJ1-2, with D perhaps matching TRBD1 (5 bases). Trimming removed 3 bases at V and 6 bases at J, with 14 bases between. CDR1 and CDR2 (germline): LGHDT, YNNKEL (reference sequence). The CDR3 length is 14 residues. The CDR3 is CASSQWQGTHGYTF. CDR3 bases: TGTGCCAGCAGCCAGTGGCAGGGCACCCATGGCTACACCTTC.

V is TRBV19 and J is TRBJ1-4; D unresolved. Germline CDR1 LNHDA, CDR2 SQIVND (reference sequence). The CDR3 contains 14 residues. V was shortened by 2 bases and J by 0 bases, with 4 bases between the two germline ends. The CDR3 nucleotides are TGTGCCAGTAGTATACAGGCAACTAATGAAAAACTGTTTTTT. This encodes CASSIQATNEKLFF.

The chain is built from TRBV27 and TRBJ2-2; weak D call: TRBD2 (6 bases). Looked up from germline, CDR1 is MNHEY and CDR2 is SMNVEV (reference sequence). Trimming removed 10 bases from V and 6 bases from J, with 12 bases in between. This CDR3 has 12 amino acids. The CDR3 protein is CATLSGAGELFF. The CDR3 DNA follows: TGTGCCACCCTCTCGGGGGCCGGGGAGCTGTTTTTT.

V is TRBV7-3 and J is TRBJ1-1; D uncertain. V was shortened by 3 bases and J by 4 bases, with 15 bases between the two germline ends. The V gene's germline CDR1 is SGHTA and CDR2 FQGTGA. The CDR3 runs 15 residues. The CDR3 region is CASSLTGREGTEAFF. In nucleotides, the CDR3 is TGTGCCAGCAGCTTGACGGGTCGTGAGGGCACTGAAGCTTTCTTT.

The rearrangement joins TRBV5-4 to TRBJ2-7, with 10 bases fitting TRBD2. Germline-derived CDR1 and CDR2 are SGHNT and YYREEE (reference sequence). Unmatched junction bases numbered 10, after V lost 3 bases and J lost 7 bases. The length of the CDR3 is 15 residues. The CDR3 DNA reads TGTGCCAGCAGCTCACCTAGCGGGAGAAGGGATGAGCAGTACTTC. Protein sequence: CASSSPSGRRDEQYF.

The chain joins TRBV5-1 to TRBJ2-5, with 7 bases that match TRBD1. Germline values: CDR1 SGHRS, CDR2 YFSETQ. This CDR3 is 15 amino acids long. Trimming at V came to 3 bases and at J to 3 bases, leaving 8 bases not matched to a gene. The CDR3 sequence is CASSSTTGQKETQYF. CDR3 bases: TGCGCCAGCAGCTCGACTACGGGACAGAAAGAGACCCAGTACTTC.

V gene TRBV6-5 combines with J gene TRBJ1-6; unclear D gene. V was pared by 0 bases and J by 9 bases, with 12 bases between. Per the germline V gene, CDR1 is MNHEY and CDR2 is SVGAGI. The CDR3 runs 15 residues. CDR3 bases: TGTGCCAGCAGTTACTCCGAGGGAGCCACTTCACCCCTCCACTTT. Its protein is CASSYSEGATSPLHF.

The gene calls are TRBV9 and TRBJ1-2; 7 bases are a match to TRBD1. Germline lookup yields CDR1 SGDLS and CDR2 YYNGEE. The V segment lost 3 bases and the J segment 2 bases; nucleotides outside the gene matches: 7. The CDR3 runs 15 residues. CDR3 region: CASSATTGSNYGYTF. CDR3 bases: TGTGCCAGCAGCGCAACGACAGGGTCGAACTATGGCTACACCTTC. Combining the CDR3 with reference TRBV9 and TRBJ1-2 gives the whole variable domain DSGVTQTPKHLITATGQRVTLRCSPRSGDLSVYWYQQSLDQGLQFLIQYYNGEERAKGNILERFSAQQFPDLHSELNLSSLELGDSALYFCASSATTGSNYGYTFGSGTRLTVV.

The chain couples TRBV6-2 or TRBV6-3 to TRBJ1-2; D is unclear. CDR3 length: 13 residues. Germline V gives CDR1 MNHEY, CDR2 SVGEGT. The V gene lost 2 bases and the J gene lost 8 bases, with 12 bases spanning the gap. This CDR3 is CASSYAGSLGYTF. CDR3 bases: TGTGCCAGCAGTTACGCCGGGAGCCTGGGCTACACCTTC.

The chain links TRBV29-1 to TRBJ1-1; tentative D call: TRBD1 (6 bases). The CDR3 is made up of 14 amino acids. Germline CDR1 and CDR2: SQVTM and ANQGSEA. V dropped 7 bases and J dropped 3 bases, with 18 bases sitting between them. The CDR3 here is CSGFGGPRDTEAFF. In DNA form, the CDR3 reads TGCAGCGGATTCGGGGGGCCCAGGGACACTGAAGCTTTCTTT.

This clone has only a few counts. For the CDR3, the DNA is TGCGCCAGCAGAAAGGACCAGGGGGATTCACCCCTCCACTTT. Translation gives CASRKDQGDSPLHF. The chain is built from TRBV5-1 and TRBJ1-6, with 7 positions matching TRBD1. V shed 5 bases and J 8 bases; nucleotides not matched to a gene: 7. The CDR3 totals 14 residues. CDR1 and CDR2 from the germline V gene are SGHRS and YFSETQ.

This clone appeared a single time. The CDR3 loop reads CAWSVTRTGESPLHF. CDR3 sequence (DNA): TGTGCCTGGAGTGTAACCAGGACAGGTGAATCACCCCTCCACTTT. The V gene is TRBV30, the J gene TRBJ1-6; 7 bases are shared with TRBD1. This CDR3 is 15 amino acids long. CDR1 is GTSNPN and CDR2 is SVGIG in the germline V gene (reference sequence). Losses at the gene ends were 0 bases for V and 10 bases for J; bases not matched to a gene: 9.

The chain is built from TRBV6-2 or TRBV6-3 and TRBJ1-2, with 7 bases that match TRBD1. CDR1 and CDR2 from the germline V gene are MNHEY and SVGEGT. The CDR3 loop spans 13 amino acids. V trimming: 4 bases; J trimming: 5 bases; junction bases outside the gene matches: 4. Written as DNA, the CDR3 is TGTGCCAGCAGTTTAGACAGGGAGTATGGCTACACCTTC. This codes for CASSLDREYGYTF.

The rearrangement links TRBV18 to TRBJ2-5; 10 bases line up with TRBD2. This CDR3 is built from 15 residues. J gave up 3 bases and V 3 bases, and 4 bases lay outside the gene matches. CDR1 and CDR2 (germline): KGHSH, LQKENI. CDR3 protein: CASSPSSGGEETQYF. CDR3 sequence (DNA): TGTGCCAGCTCACCGTCGAGCGGGGGGGAAGAGACCCAGTACTTC.

The chain is built from TRBV7-3 and TRBJ2-1, with TRBD2 matching over 8 bases. The trim removed 4 bases at V and 3 bases at J, leaving 2 bases unmatched. This CDR3 is built from 14 residues. Per germline, CDR1 SGHTA and CDR2 FQGTGA. CDR3 amino acids: CASSSGLDYNEQFF. CDR3 DNA sequence: TGTGCCAGCAGCTCGGGACTAGACTACAATGAGCAGTTCTTC.

This sequence joins TRBV21-1 and TRBJ2-7; no check of the table's D call, TRBD1, against the DNA was made. TRBV21-1 is deemed a pseudogene. This CDR3 is 14 amino acids long. The CDR3 coding sequence is TGTGCCAGCAGCAAAACCCCTGGCAGCTACGAGCAGTACGTC. Protein: CASSKTPGSYEQYV.

Here the CDR3 reads CASSLQGLYGYTF. The CDR3 DNA reads TGTGCCAGCAGTTTACAGGGGCTCTATGGCTACACCTTC. The chain has TRBV6-5 and TRBJ1-2; 7 bases are a match to TRBD1. V was clipped by 4 bases and J by 4 bases; unmatched bases: 3. This CDR3 is built from 13 residues. Germline V gives CDR1 MNHEY, CDR2 SVGAGI.

The J gene is TRBJ2-1, the V gene TRBV7-8, with D possibly TRBD1 on 7 matching bases. The CDR3 runs to 15 residues. Trimming stripped 3 bases from V and 5 bases from J, with 14 bases between. Germline V lookup: CDR1 SGHVS, CDR2 FQNEAQ. The chain's CDR3 is CASSLGGTADNEQFF. The DNA of the CDR3 is TGTGCCAGCAGCTTGGGCGGGACAGCCGACAATGAGCAGTTCTTC.

This chain joins TRBV3-1 (or the pseudogene TRBV3-2) and TRBJ1-1, with 7 bases that match TRBD1. The CDR3 is made up of 13 amino acids. With 2 bases clipped from V and 5 bases from J, the junction kept 2 bases outside the gene matches. Germline assignment: CDR1 LGHDT and CDR2 YNNKEL (reference sequence). The chain's CDR3 is CASSQQGVTEAFF. CDR3 nucleotide sequence: TGTGCCAGCAGCCAACAGGGGGTGACTGAAGCTTTCTTT.

The gene calls are TRBV27 and TRBJ2-3; TRBD2 might be the D (6 bases). The CDR3 is 14 residues long. Per germline, CDR1 MNHEY and CDR2 SMNVEV (reference sequence). The germline V and J ends were trimmed by 5 bases and 0 bases, with 9 bases remaining between them. CDR3 amino acids: CASSRGLSTDTQYF. The CDR3 coding sequence is TGTGCCAGCAGTCGGGGACTTAGCACAGATACGCAGTATTTT.

The V gene is TRBV5-1, the J gene TRBJ1-3, with D hard to call. This CDR3 is built from 14 residues. Germline assignment: CDR1 SGHRS and CDR2 YFSETQ. V dropped 4 bases and J dropped 1 base, with 9 bases sitting between them. The CDR3 region is CASSPGSSGNTIYF. The DNA of the CDR3 is TGCGCCAGCAGCCCCGGTTCTTCTGGAAACACCATATATTTT.